This T cell receptor beta chain stems from a study of T cell responses to AZD1222 COVID-19 vaccine. Profiled with immunoSEQ multiplex PCR; TCRdb holds only in-frame clones, not every one. The sample shows 25,000 to 35,000 clones, about 94% of them seen only once. The germline CDR1 and CDR2 sequences are SGHDT and YYEEEE. CDR3 size: 13 residues. Trimming cost V 0 bases and J 6 bases, with 9 bases left between them. V and J are TRBV5-6 and TRBJ1-1; D unclear. The receptor was isolated from an adult in good health. Sequencing used peripheral blood, obtained on day 0 of AZD1222 vaccination. The CDR3 sequence is CASSLGSRAEAFF. CDR3 in DNA: TGTGCCAGCAGCTTGGGGTCGAGGGCTGAAGCTTTCTTT.